One and the same sample provided the 13 T cell receptor beta chains below, sequenced in a study of kidney transplant recipient with SARS-CoV-2 infection. TCRdb itself ran the reads through MiXCR, one entry per CDR3 protein. Among 200,000 to 300,000 distinct CDR3 sequences listed, around 28% were seen once. Sequencing was performed on a blood sample, taken at baseline and between days 110 and 120 from a kidney transplant recipient. The receptors derive from a young adult male patient who had COVID-19 and was a kidney transplant recipient. Some T cells could come from the graft donor.

This clonotype came up many times. V gene TRBV5-5 combines with J gene TRBJ1-2, with TRBD1 matching 9 bases. Germline assignment: CDR1 SGHKS and CDR2 YYEKEE (reference sequence). This CDR3 comprises 16 residues. J gave up 4 bases and V 0 bases, and 7 bases lay outside the gene matches. CDR3 residues: CASSLAAGQGPYGYTF. CDR3 DNA: TGTGCCAGCAGCTTGGCCGCGGGACAGGGACCCTATGGCTACACCTTC.

Many counts were recorded for this clonotype. The chain combines TRBV19 with TRBJ1-2, with D possibly matching TRBD1 (5 bases). The CDR3 is 13 residues long. The V end lost 5 bases, the J end lost 8 bases, and 15 bases lay between the germline ends. Germline V gene sequence: CDR1 LNHDA, CDR2 SQIVND (reference sequence). The CDR3 coding sequence is TGTGCCAGTAGTGTTCGAGGGGCAGAGGGCTACACCTTC. Translation: CASSVRGAEGYTF.

This clonotype was seen repeatedly, ten times or more. The chain carries TRBV3-1 and TRBJ2-3, with D hard to call. CDR3 length: 16 residues. Per the germline V gene, CDR1 is LGHDT and CDR2 is YNNKEL (reference sequence). The V end was cut by 1 base, the J end by 0 bases, with 11 bases between. CDR3 DNA sequence: TGTGCCAGCAGCCAAGTAGGAGCGTCGAGCACAGATACGCAGTATTTT. Translating it yields CASSQVGASSTDTQYF.

Remarks on this clonotype: Since a much larger clone is just one base distant, this may be a read error. The chain is built from TRBV14 and TRBJ1-2, with D perhaps matching TRBD1 (6 bases). The CDR3 consists of 15 residues. Germline V CDR1 and CDR2: SGHDN, FVKESK. CDR3 sequence reads: CASGQRAGVINGYTF. The CDR3 coding sequence is TGTGCCAGCGGCCAGCGGGCAGGGGTGATCAATGGCTACACCTTC.

At least ten counts were recorded for this clonotype. The chain is built from TRBV18 and TRBJ2-5; D remains unclear. Trimming left V 2 bases short and J 0 bases short, with 1 base between. Germline V gives CDR1 KGHSH, CDR2 LQKENI. This CDR3 spans 12 amino acids. The CDR3 loop reads CASSPNQETQYF. The DNA for the CDR3 is TGTGCCAGCTCACCAAACCAAGAGACCCAGTACTTC.

Many counts were recorded for this clonotype. The chain links TRBV2 to TRBJ1-6; 7 nucleotides align to TRBD1. Germline assignment: CDR1 SNHLY and CDR2 FYNNEI. The CDR3 spans 14 residues. The V segment lost 5 bases and the J segment 4 bases; nucleotides outside the gene matches: 2. The CDR3 region is CASSWTGYNSPLHF. Written as DNA, the CDR3 is TGTGCCAGCAGTTGGACAGGTTATAATTCACCCCTCCACTTT.

This clonotype came up many times. This CDR3 is CASSFLLVGVNYGYTF. In DNA form, the CDR3 reads TGTGCCAGCAGTTTCTTATTGGTGGGAGTTAACTATGGCTACACCTTC. The chain links TRBV28 to TRBJ1-2; no firm D call. The CDR3 has 16 amino acids. The germline gives CDR1 MDHEN, CDR2 SYDVKM. The ends were cut back, 3 bases at V and 1 base at J, with 15 bases in the middle.

Notes on this clonotype: This may come from a read error, since a much larger clone is one base off. The chain joins TRBV19 to TRBJ2-2, with TRBD2 matching over 14 bases. The CDR3 length is 16 residues. Germline assignment: CDR1 LNHDA and CDR2 SQIVND (reference sequence). The CDR3 sequence is CANSTGLAGGTGELFF. DNA of the CDR3: TGTGCCAATAGTACCGGACTAGCGGGGGGCACCGGGGAGCTGTTTTTT.

This clonotype was seen at least ten times. This chain links TRBV28 with TRBJ2-2; D might be TRBD2 (6 bases). The CDR3 totals 15 residues. The ends were cut back, 7 bases at V and 7 bases at J, with 19 bases in the middle. Germline CDR1 is MDHEN and CDR2 is SYDVKM. The CDR3 spells CASTRAGSRIGELFF. The DNA of the CDR3 is TGTGCCAGCACTCGAGCGGGCTCGAGGATCGGGGAGCTGTTTTTT.

The V call is TRBV20-1, the J call TRBJ2-1; 12 nucleotides align to TRBD2. The germline gives CDR1 DFQATT, CDR2 SNEGSKA (reference sequence). J lost 0 bases, V lost 6 bases, and 9 bases had no gene match. The CDR3 is 17 residues long. For the CDR3, the DNA is TGCAGTGCAAGCGGGACTAGCGGGCGCAGCTCCTACAATGAGCAGTTCTTC. Protein product: CSASGTSGRSSYNEQFF.

This clonotype showed up many times. This chain joins TRBV5-1 and TRBJ1-2; D unclear. Germline V CDR1 and CDR2: SGHRS, YFSETQ. The CDR3 has 16 residues. Deletions cut 7 bases from V and 4 bases from J, with 23 bases between. CDR3 in DNA: TGCGCCAGCGGCGTGAAATCGGTTCGAAAGACCTATGGCTACACCTTC. It translates to CASGVKSVRKTYGYTF. Based on the CDR3 plus reference TRBV5-1 and TRBJ1-2, the full variable domain is KAGVTQTPRYLIKTRGQQVTLSCSPISGHRSVSWYQQTPGQGLQFLFEYFSETQRNKGNFPGRFSGRQFSNSRSEMNVSTLELGDSALYLCASGVKSVRKTYGYTFGSGTRLTVV.

This clonotype showed up many times. This chain links TRBV4-3 with TRBJ1-2; D remains unclear. The length of the CDR3 is 17 residues. Looked up from germline, CDR1 is LGHNA and CDR2 is YSLEER. Trimming left V 5 bases short and J 4 bases short, with 23 bases between. The CDR3 region is CASSKLIGRRKTYGYTF. The CDR3 nucleotides are TGCGCCAGCAGCAAACTAATAGGACGTCGAAAGACCTATGGCTACACCTTC.

In the case of this clonotype: The junction differs from germline at one of its ends, possibly a read error. This chain links TRBV20-1 with TRBJ2-7; D is perhaps TRBD1 (6 bases). Looked up from germline, CDR1 is DFQATT and CDR2 is SNEGSKA (reference sequence). The CDR3 extends over 16 amino acids. CDR3 nucleotide sequence: TGCAATGCTAGAGATCAGGATGGGACAATCCTCTACGAGCAGTACTTC. Amino acids: CNARDQDGTILYEQYF.